The source of this T cell receptor (beta chain) is a study of blood T cells in healthy people across ages. Turning to the study itself: Researchers report that template switching captured about one barcoded beta molecule per two T cells. Study-level results: Naive CD4+ cell counts and diversity both ran higher in long-lived than in aged donors.

The CDR3 runs 15 residues. The germline gives CDR1 KGHDR, CDR2 SFDVKD. As to this clonotype: Its antigen is undetermined. At one end, the junction sequence differs from germline, possibly due to a read error.

Through a sample-barcoded 5' primer and a J-beta primer mix, a second PCR was run for roughly 6 to 12 cycles. TCRdb re-called the 5' RACE reads with MiXCR, one entry per CDR3 protein. The sample lists approximately 800,000 distinct CDR3 sequences; approximately 67% were seen once. The chain has TRBV24-1 and TRBJ1-6, with a weak D call TRBD1 (5 bases). Sequencing input: blood. The TCR sequence derives from a man under 40 in good health. CDR3 residues: CATRRRGRRNSPLHF. DNA for the CDR3: TGTGCCACCAGGAGAAGGGGCCGGAGAAATTCGCCCCTCCACTTT.